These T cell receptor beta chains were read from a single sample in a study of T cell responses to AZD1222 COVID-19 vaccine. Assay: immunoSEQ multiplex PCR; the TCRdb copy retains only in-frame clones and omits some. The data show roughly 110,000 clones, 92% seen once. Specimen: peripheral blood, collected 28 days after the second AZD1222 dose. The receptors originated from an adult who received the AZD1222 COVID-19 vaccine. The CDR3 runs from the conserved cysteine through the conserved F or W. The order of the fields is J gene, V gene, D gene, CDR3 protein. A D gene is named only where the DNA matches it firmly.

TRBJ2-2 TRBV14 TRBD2 CASSSALAGGPWLFF
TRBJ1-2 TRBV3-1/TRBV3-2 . CASGRRGYGYTF
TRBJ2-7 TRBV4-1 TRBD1 CASSRHRDRGRSSSYEQYF
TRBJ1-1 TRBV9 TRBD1 CASSLQGSGTEAFF
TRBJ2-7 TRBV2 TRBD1 CASSERQGVYYEQYF
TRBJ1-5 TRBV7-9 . CASSFGTQGRNQPQHF
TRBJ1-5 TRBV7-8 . CASSFYREGNQPQHF
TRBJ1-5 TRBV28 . CASSLGGGLHQPQHF
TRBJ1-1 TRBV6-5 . CASSYSTGNTEAFF
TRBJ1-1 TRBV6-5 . CASSSRGSLNTEAFF
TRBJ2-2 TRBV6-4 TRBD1 CASSATGADTGELFF
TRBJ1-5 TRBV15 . CATSRDPGNQPQHF